A single TCR beta chain is shown here with its context. The same CDR3 arises from other DNA sequences in this sample as well. Replicate PCRs from sorted subsets contained around 190 ng DNA, which is some 29,000 T cell genomes. In the original processing: Junction-only sequences without quality scores came from ImmunoSEQ, so filtering differed. The method was immunoSEQ multiplex PCR; TCRdb's version includes in-frame clones alone and lacks a portion of them. V and J calls and clone size are as listed in that table; D and trimming were resolved from the DNA. The sample contains approximately 2.1 million clones, 85% to 95% of which appear only once. These data belong to a study of shared clonotypes between healthy human individuals. Overall study: Each donor had three CD4 naive, three CD4 memory, two CD8 naive and one CD8 memory plate.

CDR1 MDHEN and CDR2 SYDVKM come from the germline V gene. Between the trimmed V and J ends, which lost 6 bases and 8 bases, there was a span of 13 bases. CDR3 length: 13 residues. Naive CD4+ cells were CD45RA-selected; the remaining cells were memory. The sequenced material came from naive CD4+ T cells from PBMCs. Subset defined: CD45RA+ positively selected. The TCR comes from a man aged 18-30 years in good health. Some clones in this sample may be carry-over from other donors' samples. The rearrangement joins TRBV28 to TRBJ1-4; D is perhaps TRBD1 (5 bases). The CDR3 DNA reads as TGTGCCAGCAGCCTGCAGGGAGGAGAAAAACTGTTTTTT. Translated: CASSLQGGEKLFF.